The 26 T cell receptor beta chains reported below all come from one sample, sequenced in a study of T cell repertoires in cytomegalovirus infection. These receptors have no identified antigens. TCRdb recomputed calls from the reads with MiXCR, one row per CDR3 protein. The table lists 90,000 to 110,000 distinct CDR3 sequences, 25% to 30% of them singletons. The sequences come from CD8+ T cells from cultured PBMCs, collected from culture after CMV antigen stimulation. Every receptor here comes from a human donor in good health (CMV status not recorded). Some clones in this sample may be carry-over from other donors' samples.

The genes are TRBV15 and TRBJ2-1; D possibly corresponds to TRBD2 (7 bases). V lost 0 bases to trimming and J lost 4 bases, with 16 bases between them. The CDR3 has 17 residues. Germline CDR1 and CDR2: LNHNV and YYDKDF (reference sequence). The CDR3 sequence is CATSRDGWGGAYNEQFF. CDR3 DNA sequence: TGTGCCACCAGCAGAGATGGTTGGGGGGGGGCGTACAATGAGCAGTTCTTC. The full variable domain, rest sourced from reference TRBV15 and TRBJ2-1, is DAMVIQNPRYQVTQFGKPVTLSCSQTLNHNVMYWYQQKSSQAPKLLFHYYDKDFNNEADTPDNFQSRRPNTSFCFLDIRSPGLGDTAMYLCATSRDGWGGAYNEQFFGPGTRLTVL.

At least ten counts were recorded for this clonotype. The CDR3 sequence is CAIGTAGSGNTIYF. The CDR3 nucleotides read TGTGCCATCGGGACAGCAGGGTCTGGAAACACCATATATTTT. V is TRBV12-3 or TRBV12-4 and J is TRBJ1-3; 7 bases fit TRBD1. The CDR3 consists of 14 residues. V was clipped by 10 bases and J by 1 base; unmatched bases: 7.

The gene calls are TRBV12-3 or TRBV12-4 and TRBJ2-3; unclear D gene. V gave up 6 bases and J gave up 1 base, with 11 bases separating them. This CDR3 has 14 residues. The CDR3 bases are TGTGCCAGCAGCCATAGACGGGGCACAGATACGCAGTATTTT. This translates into CASSHRRGTDTQYF.

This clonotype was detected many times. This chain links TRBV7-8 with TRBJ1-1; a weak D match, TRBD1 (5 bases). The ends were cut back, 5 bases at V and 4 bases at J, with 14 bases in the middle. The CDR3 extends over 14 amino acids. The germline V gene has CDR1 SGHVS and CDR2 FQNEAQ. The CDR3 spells CASSHDIRGTEAFF. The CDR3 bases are TGTGCCAGCAGCCATGACATTAGGGGCACTGAAGCTTTCTTT.

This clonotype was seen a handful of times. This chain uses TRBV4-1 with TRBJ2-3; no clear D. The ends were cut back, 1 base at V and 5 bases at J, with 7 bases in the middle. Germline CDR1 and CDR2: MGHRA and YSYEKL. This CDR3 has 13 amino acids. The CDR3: CASSQGVGDTQYF. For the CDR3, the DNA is TGCGCCAGCAGCCAAGGGGTTGGAGATACGCAGTATTTT.

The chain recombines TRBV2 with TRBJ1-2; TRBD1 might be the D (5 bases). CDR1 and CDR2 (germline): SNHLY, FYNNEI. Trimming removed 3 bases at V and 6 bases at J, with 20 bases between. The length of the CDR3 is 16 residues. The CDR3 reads CASSDMGWRGADGYTF. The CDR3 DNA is TGTGCCAGCAGTGATATGGGTTGGAGGGGCGCCGATGGCTACACCTTC. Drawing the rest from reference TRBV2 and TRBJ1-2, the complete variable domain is EPEVTQTPSHQVTQMGQEVILRCVPISNHLYFYWYRQILGQKVEFLVSFYNNEISEKSEIFDDQFSVERPDGSNFTLKIRSTKLEDSAMYFCASSDMGWRGADGYTFGSGTRLTVV.

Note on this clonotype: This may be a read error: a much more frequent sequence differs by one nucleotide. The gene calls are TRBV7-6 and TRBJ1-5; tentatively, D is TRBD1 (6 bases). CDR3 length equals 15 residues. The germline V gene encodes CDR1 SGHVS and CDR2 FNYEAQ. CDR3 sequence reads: CASSHTGTSNQHQHF. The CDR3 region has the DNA TGTGCCAGCAGTCACACAGGGACCAGCAATCAGCACCAGCATTTT.

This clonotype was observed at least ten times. CDR3 residues: CASSIDRSGFTEAFF. CDR3 nucleotides: TGTGCCAGTAGTATTGACAGGAGCGGGTTTACTGAAGCTTTCTTT. The rearrangement links TRBV19 to TRBJ1-1, with a tentative D call TRBD1 (6 bases). CDR3 length equals 15 residues. With 3 bases removed from V and 5 bases from J, the gap between germline ends came to 16 bases. From germline, CDR1 is LNHDA and CDR2 SQIVND (reference sequence).

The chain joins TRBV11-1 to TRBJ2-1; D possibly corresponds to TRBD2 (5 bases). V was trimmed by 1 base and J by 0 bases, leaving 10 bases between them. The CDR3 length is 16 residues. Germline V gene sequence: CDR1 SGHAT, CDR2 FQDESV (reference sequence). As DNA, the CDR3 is TGTGCCAGCAGCTTAGGTCCGGGAAACTCCTACAATGAGCAGTTCTTC. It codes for CASSLGPGNSYNEQFF.

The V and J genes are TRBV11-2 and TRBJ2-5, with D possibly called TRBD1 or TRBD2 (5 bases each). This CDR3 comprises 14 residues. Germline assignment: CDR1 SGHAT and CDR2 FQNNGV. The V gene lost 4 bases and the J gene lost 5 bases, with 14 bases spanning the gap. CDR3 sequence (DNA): TGTGCCAGCAGCTCTTTCGAGGGGACGGAGACCCAGTACTTC. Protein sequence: CASSSFEGTETQYF.

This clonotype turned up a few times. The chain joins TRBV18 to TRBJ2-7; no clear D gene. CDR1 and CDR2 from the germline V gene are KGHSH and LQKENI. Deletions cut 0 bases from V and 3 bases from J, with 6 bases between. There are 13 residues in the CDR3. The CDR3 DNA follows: TGTGCCAGCTCACCACCCGGGTACTACGAGCAGTACTTC. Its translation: CASSPPGYYEQYF.

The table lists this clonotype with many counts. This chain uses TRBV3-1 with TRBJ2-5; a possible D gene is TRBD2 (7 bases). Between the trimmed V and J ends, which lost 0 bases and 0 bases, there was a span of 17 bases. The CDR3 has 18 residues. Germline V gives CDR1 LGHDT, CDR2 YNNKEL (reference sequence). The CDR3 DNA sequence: TGTGCCAGCAGCCAAGAGGAGTCCGGGGGGCCTTACCAAGAGACCCAGTACTTC. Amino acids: CASSQEESGGPYQETQYF.

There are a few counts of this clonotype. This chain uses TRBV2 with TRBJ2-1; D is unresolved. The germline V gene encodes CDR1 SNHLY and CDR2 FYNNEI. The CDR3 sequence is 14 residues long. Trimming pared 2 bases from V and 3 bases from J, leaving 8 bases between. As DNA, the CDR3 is TGTGCCAGCAGTGAAACCGGCAGCTACAATGAGCAGTTCTTC. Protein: CASSETGSYNEQFF. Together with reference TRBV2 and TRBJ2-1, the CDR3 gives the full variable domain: EPEVTQTPSHQVTQMGQEVILRCVPISNHLYFYWYRQILGQKVEFLVSFYNNEISEKSEIFDDQFSVERPDGSNFTLKIRSTKLEDSAMYFCASSETGSYNEQFFGPGTRLTVL.

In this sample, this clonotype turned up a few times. In DNA form, the CDR3 reads TGTGCCAGCAGTTTACCGGGACTCCCAGAGACCCAGTACTTC. It translates to CASSLPGLPETQYF. V usage is TRBV28 and J usage is TRBJ2-5, with a weak D call TRBD2 (6 bases). Germline CDR1 MDHEN, CDR2 SYDVKM. The V end was cut by 2 bases, the J end by 4 bases, with 11 bases between. The CDR3 totals 14 residues.

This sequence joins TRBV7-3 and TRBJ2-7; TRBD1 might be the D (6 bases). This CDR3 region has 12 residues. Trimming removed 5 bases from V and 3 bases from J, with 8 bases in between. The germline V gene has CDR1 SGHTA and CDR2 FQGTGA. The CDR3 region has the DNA TGTGCCAGCAGCGAGGGGGACTACGAGCAGTACTTC. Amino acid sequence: CASSEGDYEQYF. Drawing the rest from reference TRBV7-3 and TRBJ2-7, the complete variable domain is GAGVSQTPSNKVTEKGKYVELRCDPISGHTALYWYRQSLGQGPEFLIYFQGTGAADDSGLPNDRFFAVRPEGSVSTLKIQRTERGDSAVYLCASSEGDYEQYFGPGTRLTVT.

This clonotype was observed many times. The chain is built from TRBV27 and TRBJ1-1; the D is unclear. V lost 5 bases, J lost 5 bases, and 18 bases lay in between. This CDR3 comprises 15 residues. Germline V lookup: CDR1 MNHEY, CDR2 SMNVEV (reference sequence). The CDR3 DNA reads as TGTGCCAGCAGTCCCAGTTCAGGTAGCTGGACTGAAGCTTTCTTT. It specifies CASSPSSGSWTEAFF.

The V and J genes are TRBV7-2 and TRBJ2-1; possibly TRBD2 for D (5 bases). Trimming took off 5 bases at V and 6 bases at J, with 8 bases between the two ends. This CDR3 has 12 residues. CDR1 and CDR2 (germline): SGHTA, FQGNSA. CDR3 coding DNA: TGTGCCAGCAGCCACCGGGGCAATGAGCAGTTCTTC. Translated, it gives CASSHRGNEQFF. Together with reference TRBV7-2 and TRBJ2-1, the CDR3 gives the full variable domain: GAGVSQSPSNKVTEKGKDVELRCDPISGHTALYWYRQSLGQGLEFLIYFQGNSAPDKSGLPSDRFSAERTGGSVSTLTIQRTQQEDSAVYLCASSHRGNEQFFGPGTRLTVL.

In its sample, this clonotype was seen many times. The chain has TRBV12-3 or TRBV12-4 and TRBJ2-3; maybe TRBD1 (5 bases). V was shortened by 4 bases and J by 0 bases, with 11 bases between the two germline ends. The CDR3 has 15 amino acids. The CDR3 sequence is CASSSTVRSTDTQYF. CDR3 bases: TGTGCCAGCAGTTCGACAGTACGAAGCACAGATACGCAGTATTTT.

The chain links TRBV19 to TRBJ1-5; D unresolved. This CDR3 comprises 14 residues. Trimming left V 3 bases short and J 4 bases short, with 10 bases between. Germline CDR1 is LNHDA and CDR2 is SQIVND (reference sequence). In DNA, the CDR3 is TGTGCCAGTAGTATGGTTGGGAGGAATCAGCCCCAGCATTTT. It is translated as CASSMVGRNQPQHF. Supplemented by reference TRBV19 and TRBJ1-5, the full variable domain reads DGGITQSPKYLFRKEGQNVTLSCEQNLNHDAMYWYRQDPGQGLRLIYYSQIVNDFQKGDIAEGYSVSREKKESFPLTVTSAQKNPTAFYLCASSMVGRNQPQHFGDGTRLSIL.

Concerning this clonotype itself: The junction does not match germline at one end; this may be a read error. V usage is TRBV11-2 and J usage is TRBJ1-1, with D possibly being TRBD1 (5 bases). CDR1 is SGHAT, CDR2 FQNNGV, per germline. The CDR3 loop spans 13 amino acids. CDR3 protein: CASSLGTGSEAFF. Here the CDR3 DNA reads TGTGCCAGTAGCTTAGGTACAGGTTCTGAAGCTTTCTTT.

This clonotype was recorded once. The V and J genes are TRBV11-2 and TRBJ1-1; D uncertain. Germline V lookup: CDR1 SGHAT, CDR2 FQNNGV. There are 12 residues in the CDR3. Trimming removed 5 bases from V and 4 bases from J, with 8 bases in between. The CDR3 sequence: CASSPYSTEAFF. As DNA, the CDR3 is TGTGCCAGCAGCCCCTATAGCACTGAAGCTTTCTTT.

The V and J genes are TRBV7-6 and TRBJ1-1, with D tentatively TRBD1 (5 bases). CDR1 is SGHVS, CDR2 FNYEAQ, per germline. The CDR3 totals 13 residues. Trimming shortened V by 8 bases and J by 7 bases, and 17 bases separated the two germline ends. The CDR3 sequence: CASHTEGQSEAFF. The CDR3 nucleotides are TGTGCCAGCCACACAGAGGGGCAAAGTGAAGCTTTCTTT.

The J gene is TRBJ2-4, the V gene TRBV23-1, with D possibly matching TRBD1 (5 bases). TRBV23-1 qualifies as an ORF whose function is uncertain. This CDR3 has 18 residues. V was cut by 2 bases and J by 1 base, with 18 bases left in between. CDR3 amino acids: CASSQPPRARVAKNIQYF. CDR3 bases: TGCGCCAGCAGTCAACCCCCCAGGGCTAGGGTTGCCAAAAACATTCAGTACTTC.

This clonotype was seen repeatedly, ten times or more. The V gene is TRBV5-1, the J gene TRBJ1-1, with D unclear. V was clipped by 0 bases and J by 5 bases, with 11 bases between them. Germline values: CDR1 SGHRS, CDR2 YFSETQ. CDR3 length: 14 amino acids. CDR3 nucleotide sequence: TGCGCCAGCAGCTTGGTTCCGGGATTTACTGAAGCTTTCTTT. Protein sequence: CASSLVPGFTEAFF. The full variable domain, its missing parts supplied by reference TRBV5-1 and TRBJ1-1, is KAGVTQTPRYLIKTRGQQVTLSCSPISGHRSVSWYQQTPGQGLQFLFEYFSETQRNKGNFPGRFSGRQFSNSRSEMNVSTLELGDSALYLCASSLVPGFTEAFFGQGTRLTVV.

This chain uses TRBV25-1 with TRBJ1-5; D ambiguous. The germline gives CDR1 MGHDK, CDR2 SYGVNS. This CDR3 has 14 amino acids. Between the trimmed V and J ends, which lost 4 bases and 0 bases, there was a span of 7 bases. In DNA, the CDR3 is TGTGCCAGCAGTGCAGCCGCTAGCAATCAGCCCCAGCATTTT. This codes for CASSAAASNQPQHF.

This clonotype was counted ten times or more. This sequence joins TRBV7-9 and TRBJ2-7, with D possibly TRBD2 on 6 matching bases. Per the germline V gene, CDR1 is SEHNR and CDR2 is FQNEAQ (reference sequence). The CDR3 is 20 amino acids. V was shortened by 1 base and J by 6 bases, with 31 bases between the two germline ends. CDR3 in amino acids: CASSLEDKSTGLGFAPEQYF. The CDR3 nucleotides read TGTGCCAGCAGCTTAGAGGACAAATCTACGGGACTTGGCTTCGCCCCCGAGCAGTACTTC.